Shown below are 16 T cell receptor beta chains from a single sample sequenced in a study of neoadjuvant nivolumab and ipilimumab in lung cancer. Clones were read by immunoSEQ multiplex PCR, and TCRdb kept only the in-frame ones, dropping some. This sample has 8,500 to 10,000 clones, with under 90% found just once. The source material was tumor tissue, sampled after neoadjuvant nivolumab, alone or with ipilimumab, at or shortly before surgery. Every receptor here comes from an adult with non-small cell lung cancer.

The chain recombines TRBV7-6 with TRBJ1-2, with TRBD1 as a possible D gene (5 bases). This CDR3 region has 16 residues. Trimming took 0 bases from V and 1 from J, leaving 12 bases between them. Germline V CDR1 and CDR2: SGHVS, FNYEAQ. The CDR3 sequence: CASSLASFDSNYGYTF. In nucleotides, the CDR3 is TGTGCCAGCAGCTTAGCGAGTTTTGACAGTAACTATGGCTACACCTTC.

This chain links TRBV4-1 with TRBJ1-5; a possible D gene is TRBD1 (5 bases). CDR1 is MGHRA, CDR2 YSYEKL, per germline. V lost 5 bases and J lost 10, with 24 bases in between. This CDR3 region has 16 residues. The CDR3 loop reads CASSSLTGTGYYPQHF. CDR3 bases: TGCGCCAGCAGCTCCCTAACCGGGACGGGGTATTACCCCCAGCATTTT.

This chain joins TRBV5-6 and TRBJ1-1, with a weak D call TRBD1 (5 bases). This CDR3 is built from 14 residues. Trimming left V 4 bases short and J 3 bases short, with 13 bases between. CDR1 is SGHDT, CDR2 YYEEEE, per germline. CDR3: CASSQQVRDTEAFF. CDR3 coding DNA: TGTGCCAGCAGCCAACAGGTGCGGGACACTGAAGCTTTCTTT.

This clone was seen a few times. The gene calls are TRBV19 and TRBJ1-2; D uncertain. The CDR3 length is 12 residues. Germline CDR1 and CDR2: LNHDA and SQIVND (reference sequence). The ends were cut back, 4 bases at V and 2 bases at J, with 5 bases in the middle. CDR3 DNA sequence: TGTGCCAGTAGTACGGTAAACTATGGCTACACCTTC. It codes for CASSTVNYGYTF.

This clone showed up just once. This chain uses TRBV30 with TRBJ1-5; the match to TRBD1 covers 8 bases. This CDR3 has 15 amino acids. J gave up 5 bases and V 2 bases, and 8 bases lay outside the gene matches. Germline-derived CDR1 and CDR2 are GTSNPN and SVGIG (reference sequence). The DNA of the CDR3 is TGTGCCTGGAGTAGCACAGGGGGGTTGGATCAGCCCCAGCATTTT. Protein: CAWSSTGGLDQPQHF.

The chain uses TRBV2 and TRBJ1-2, with TRBD1 matching over 8 bases. The junction had 11 bases not matched to a gene; V was cut back by 5 bases and J by 6 bases. The CDR3 covers 15 residues. CDR1 and CDR2 from the germline V gene are SNHLY and FYNNEI. The CDR3, as DNA: TGTGCCAGCAGTCCTTACCGGACAGGGAAAGATGGCTACACCTTC. Its translation is CASSPYRTGKDGYTF. The full variable domain, with the rest looked up from reference TRBV2 and TRBJ1-2, is EPEVTQTPSHQVTQMGQEVILRCVPISNHLYFYWYRQILGQKVEFLVSFYNNEISEKSEIFDDQFSVERPDGSNFTLKIRSTKLEDSAMYFCASSPYRTGKDGYTFGSGTRLTVV.

The CDR3: CASSLEADSPLHF. CDR3 in DNA: TGCGCCAGCAGCTTGGAGGCAGATTCACCCCTCCACTTT. The chain uses TRBV5-1 and TRBJ1-6; D ambiguous. The CDR3 spans 13 residues. V lost 0 bases, J lost 8 bases, and 6 bases lay in between. The germline gives CDR1 SGHRS, CDR2 YFSETQ.

The V gene is TRBV11-2, the J gene TRBJ2-1; D uncertain. The CDR3 spans 14 residues. Germline V CDR1 and CDR2: SGHAT, FQNNGV. V shed 5 bases and J shed 6 bases, with 14 bases lying between them. The CDR3 DNA reads TGTGCCAGCAGCCAGGACGGAACACTCAATGAGCAGTTCTTC. Translating it yields CASSQDGTLNEQFF.

The chain links TRBV27 to TRBJ2-7; 8 nucleotides align to TRBD2. CDR3 length equals 15 residues. Trimming removed 3 bases from V and 1 base from J; junction bases left unmatched: 5. The V gene's germline CDR1 is MNHEY and CDR2 SMNVEV (reference sequence). The CDR3 here is CASSFLAGASYEQYF. In DNA, the CDR3 is TGTGCCAGCAGTTTCCTAGCGGGTGCATCCTACGAGCAGTACTTC.

The chain joins TRBV28 to TRBJ2-7; D unclear. Germline V lookup: CDR1 MDHEN, CDR2 SYDVKM. V was clipped by 4 bases and J by 6 bases, with 7 bases between them. The CDR3 contains 11 residues. DNA of the CDR3: TGTGCCAGCAGTTGGCCGGGCGAGCAGTACTTC. This encodes CASSWPGEQYF. The variable domain in full, with the rest retrieved from reference TRBV28 and TRBJ2-7, is DVKVTQSSRYLVKRTGEKVFLECVQDMDHENMFWYRQDPGLGLRLIYFSYDVKMKEKGDIPEGYSVSREKKERFSLILESASTNQTSMYLCASSWPGEQYFGPGTRLTVT.

This sequence joins TRBV6-6 and TRBJ2-3; D is perhaps TRBD1 (6 bases). The length of the CDR3 is 13 residues. CDR1 is MNHNY, CDR2 SVGAGI, per germline (reference sequence). Trimming removed 7 bases from V and 11 bases from J, with 19 bases in between. As DNA, the CDR3 is TGTGCCAGCACCCAGAAACCCGGGACATGGCAGTATTTT. Residues: CASTQKPGTWQYF.

This sequence joins TRBV7-9 and TRBJ2-1; the D is unclear. Germline V gene data show CDR1 as SEHNR and CDR2 as FQNEAQ (reference sequence). The CDR3 consists of 14 residues. V lost 3 bases and J 2 bases, leaving 8 bases between the germline ends. The CDR3 region has the DNA TGTGCCAGCAGCTTCCGGGTCACCTACAATGAGCAGTTCTTC. It is translated as CASSFRVTYNEQFF.

This chain joins TRBV2 and TRBJ2-1; 7 bases fit TRBD2. Germline CDR1 is SNHLY and CDR2 is FYNNEI. The CDR3 extends over 13 amino acids. J lost 6 bases, V lost 5 bases, and 4 bases had no gene match. The DNA for the CDR3 is TGTGCCAGCAGTCAATGGGAGGGCAATGAGCAGTTCTTC. Encoded protein: CASSQWEGNEQFF.

This clone counts as medium-sized. The DNA of the CDR3 is TGCGCCAGCAGCCTCTTTGGTGAGGCTGAGCAGTTCTTC. Its protein product is CASSLFGEAEQFF. The chain couples TRBV5-1 to TRBJ2-1; D call uncertain. The CDR3 has 13 residues. The germline gives CDR1 SGHRS, CDR2 YFSETQ. With 4 bases removed from V and 9 bases from J, the gap between germline ends came to 14 bases. Full variable domain (missing parts from reference TRBV5-1 and TRBJ2-1): KAGVTQTPRYLIKTRGQQVTLSCSPISGHRSVSWYQQTPGQGLQFLFEYFSETQRNKGNFPGRFSGRQFSNSRSEMNVSTLELGDSALYLCASSLFGEAEQFFGPGTRLTVL.

The chain links TRBV6-5 to TRBJ1-2; D gene unclear. The V and J ends lost 5 bases and 3 bases respectively, with 16 bases between them. CDR1 and CDR2 (germline): MNHEY, SVGAGI. The CDR3 has 15 amino acids. The CDR3 sequence is CASSNAPLGHYGYTF. The CDR3 DNA sequence: TGTGCCAGCAGTAACGCCCCATTAGGGCACTATGGCTACACCTTC.

The chain links TRBV30 to TRBJ1-1; D uncertain. CDR1 GTSNPN and CDR2 SVGIG come from the germline V gene (reference sequence). V was clipped by 8 bases and J by 1 base, with 14 bases between them. CDR3 size: 13 residues. CDR3 nucleotides: TGTGCCCGGTGGACCGCGGGGAACACTGAAGCTTTCTTT. Protein: CARWTAGNTEAFF.